Included here is one TCR beta chain sequence, with context. The target antigen is unknown. A multiplex PCR was run with 60 Vbeta primers and 13 Jbeta primers. Sequenced by immunoSEQ multiplex PCR; TCRdb stores in-frame clones only, minus some. The table includes 90,000 or so clones, approximately 71% detected once. This sample was taken from a study of cytomegalovirus exposure and HLA in healthy donors. V was clipped by 7 bases and J by 8 bases, with 16 bases between them. The germline V gene has CDR1 LNHNV and CDR2 YYDKDF (reference sequence). The CDR3 runs to 13 residues. Study conclusions and caveats: Usually a TCR sequence was rare, but some public TCRs were found in many donors.

The chain recombines TRBV15 with TRBJ2-3; D unclear. Sequencing used PBMCs. This TCR was recovered from a man aged 50-59 years in good health and CMV-seronegative. The chain's CDR3 is CATTLVSRGTQYF. The CDR3 bases are TGTGCCACCACCCTAGTGTCTCGCGGTACGCAGTATTTT. The entire variable domain, with the rest obtained from reference TRBV15 and TRBJ2-3, is as follows: DAMVIQNPRYQVTQFGKPVTLSCSQTLNHNVMYWYQQKSSQAPKLLFHYYDKDFNNEADTPDNFQSRRPNTSFCFLDIRSPGLGDTAMYLCATTLVSRGTQYFGPGTRLTVL.